This T cell receptor beta chain was identified in a study of cytomegalovirus exposure and HLA in healthy donors. The study, taken as a whole, reports: The records held CMV serostatus as the only immune exposure information. In a later analysis, approximately 15,000 TCR beta sequences were associated with HLA alleles at 0.05 false discovery rate. In a later analysis, TCR beta V- and J-gene trimming showed a link to a missense DCLRE1C variant.

Only a few counts were recorded for this clone. What it binds is unknown. PCR employed 60 Vbeta and 13 Jbeta primers. Clones were sequenced by immunoSEQ multiplex PCR, and TCRdb holds only the in-frame ones, with some missing. This sample has 35,000 to 50,000 clones; around half occur once, and the top ten carry 12%. Germline-derived CDR1 and CDR2 are SGHAT and FQNNGV. The CDR3 has 14 amino acids. V lost 1 base to trimming and J lost 5 bases, with 9 bases between them. Participants comprised healthy donors of bone marrow. The J gene is TRBJ1-5, the V gene TRBV11-2; D perhaps matches TRBD1 (6 bases). This sequence originates from a human donor in good health. Sample: PBMCs. The CDR3 region has the DNA TGTGCCAGCAGCTTAGTAGGGGGGGATCAGCCCCAGCATTTT. It translates to CASSLVGGDQPQHF.